This T cell receptor beta chain was obtained from a study of blood T cell repertoires in COVID-19. Whole-study context: Donors in the United States, Italy and Spain gave samples during acute or convalescent COVID-19. Sources were T cells, B-cell-depleted T cells, or PBMCs; the material itself was cDNA or gDNA.

A single count supports this clone. Mismatch with germline at one junction end may stem from a read error. Original handling: Researchers report that nucleated cell counts were estimated from reference gene primer amplification. Sequenced by immunoSEQ multiplex PCR; TCRdb stores in-frame clones only, minus some. V, J and clone size reflect that table, while D and trimming were determined from the DNA. The profile covers 69,000 or so clones, with approximately 81% appearing a single time and approximately 4.4% taken by the ten largest. CDR3 length equals 15 residues. CDR1 is MNHEY, CDR2 SVGEGT, per germline.

J is TRBJ2-7 and V is TRBV6-2 or TRBV6-3; the match to TRBD2 covers 9 bases. The TCR comes from an elderly woman with active or convalescent COVID-19. Sequencing was carried out using peripheral blood. The CDR3 loop reads CASSSSAGGPYEQYF. CDR3 coding DNA: TGTGCCAGCAGTTCTTCAGCGGGGGGTCCCTATGAGCAGTACTTC.